The T cell receptor beta chain under discussion was sequenced for a study of cytomegalovirus exposure and HLA in healthy donors. Whole-study findings and limits: Some 16,000 TCR beta sequences were associated with HLA alleles at 0.05 false discovery rate in a later analysis. Among TCR beta chains, those listed as cytomegalovirus-associated numbered roughly 150.

CDR1 is MGHRA, CDR2 YSYEKL, per germline. With 3 bases removed from V and 3 bases from J, the gap between germline ends came to 9 bases. CDR3 length: 13 residues. Details on this clone: The target antigen is unknown.

Primers: 60 Vbeta forward and 13 Jbeta reverse. In the original processing: As a later analysis found, there were approximately 80 million unique TCR beta chains, of which roughly 11 million were shared. Generated by immunoSEQ multiplex PCR, the TCRdb table keeps only in-frame clones and is missing some. V, J and clone size were drawn from that table, and D and trimming were deduced from the DNA. The top ten hold about 3% of the sample, which has roughly 120,000 clones, roughly 84% seen once. The sequencing input was PBMCs. This clonotype was obtained from a young woman in good health and CMV-seropositive. This rearrangement joins TRBV4-1 to TRBJ2-7, with D perhaps matching TRBD1 (6 bases). In DNA form, the CDR3 reads TGCGCCAGCAGCCAGGGACACCTCTACGAGCAGTACTTC. It translates to CASSQGHLYEQYF.